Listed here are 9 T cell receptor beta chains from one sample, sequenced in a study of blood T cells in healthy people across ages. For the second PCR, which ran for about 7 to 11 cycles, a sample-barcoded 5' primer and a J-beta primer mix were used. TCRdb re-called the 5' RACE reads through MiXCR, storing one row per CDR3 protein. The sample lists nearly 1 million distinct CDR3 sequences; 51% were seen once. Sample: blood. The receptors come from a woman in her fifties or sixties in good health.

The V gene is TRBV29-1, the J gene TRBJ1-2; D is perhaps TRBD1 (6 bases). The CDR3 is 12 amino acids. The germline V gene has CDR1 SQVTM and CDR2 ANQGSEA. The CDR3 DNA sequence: TGCAACGTCCACAGGCAGGGGTATGGCTACACCTTC. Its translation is CNVHRQGYGYTF.

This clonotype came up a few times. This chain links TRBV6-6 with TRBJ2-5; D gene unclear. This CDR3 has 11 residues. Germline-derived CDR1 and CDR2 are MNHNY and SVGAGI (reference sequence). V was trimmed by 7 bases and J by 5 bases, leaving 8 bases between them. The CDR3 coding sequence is TGTGCCAGCAAGTCGCGGGAGACCCAGTACTTC. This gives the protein CASKSRETQYF.

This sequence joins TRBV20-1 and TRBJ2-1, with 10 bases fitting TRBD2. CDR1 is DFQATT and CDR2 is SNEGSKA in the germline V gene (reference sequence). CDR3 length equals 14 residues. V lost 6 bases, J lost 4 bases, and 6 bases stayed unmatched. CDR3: CSAHGLAVYNEQFF. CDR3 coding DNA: TGCAGTGCGCACGGACTAGCGGTATACAATGAGCAGTTCTTC.

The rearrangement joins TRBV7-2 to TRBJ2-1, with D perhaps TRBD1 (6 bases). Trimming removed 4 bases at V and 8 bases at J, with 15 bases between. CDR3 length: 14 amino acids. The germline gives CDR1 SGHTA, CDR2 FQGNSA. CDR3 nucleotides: TGTGCCAGCAGCTCCAGAACAGGGTACGATGAGCAGTTCTTC. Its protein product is CASSSRTGYDEQFF.

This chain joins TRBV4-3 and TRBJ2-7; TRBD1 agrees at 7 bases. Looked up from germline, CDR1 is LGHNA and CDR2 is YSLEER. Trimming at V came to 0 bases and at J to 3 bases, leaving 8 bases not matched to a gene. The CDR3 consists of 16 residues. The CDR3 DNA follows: TGCGCCAGCAGCCAAGATACAACAGGGGTTTTCTACGAGCAGTACTTC. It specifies CASSQDTTGVFYEQYF.

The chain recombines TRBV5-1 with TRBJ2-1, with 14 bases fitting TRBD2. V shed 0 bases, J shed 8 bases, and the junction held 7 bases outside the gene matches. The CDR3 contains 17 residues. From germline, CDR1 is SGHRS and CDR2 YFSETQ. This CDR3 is CASSLEGLAGAGDEQFF. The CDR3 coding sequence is TGCGCCAGCAGCTTGGAGGGACTAGCGGGAGCCGGGGATGAGCAGTTCTTC. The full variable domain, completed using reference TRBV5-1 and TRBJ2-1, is KAGVTQTPRYLIKTRGQQVTLSCSPISGHRSVSWYQQTPGQGLQFLFEYFSETQRNKGNFPGRFSGRQFSNSRSEMNVSTLELGDSALYLCASSLEGLAGAGDEQFFGPGTRLTVL.

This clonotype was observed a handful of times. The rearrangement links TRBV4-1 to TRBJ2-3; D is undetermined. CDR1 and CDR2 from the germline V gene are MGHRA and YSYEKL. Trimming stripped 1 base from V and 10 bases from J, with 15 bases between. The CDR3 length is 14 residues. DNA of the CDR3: TGCGCCAGCAGCCAAGCCGCCGTGGGGTATGCGCAGTATTTT. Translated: CASSQAAVGYAQYF.

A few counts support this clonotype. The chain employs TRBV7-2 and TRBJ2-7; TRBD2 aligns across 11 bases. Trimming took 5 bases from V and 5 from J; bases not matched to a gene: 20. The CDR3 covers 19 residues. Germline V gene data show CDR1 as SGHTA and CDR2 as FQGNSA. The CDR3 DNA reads TGTGCCAGCAGCGAACTCAGTTCGGTAGCGGGAGGGGATGGCGACGAGCAGTACTTC. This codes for CASSELSSVAGGDGDEQYF.

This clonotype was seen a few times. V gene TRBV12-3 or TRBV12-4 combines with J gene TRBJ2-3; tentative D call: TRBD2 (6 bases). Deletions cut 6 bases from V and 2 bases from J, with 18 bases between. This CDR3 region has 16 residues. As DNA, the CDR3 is TGTGCCAGCAGCTTGGACTGGACGGGGGTCACAGATACGCAGTATTTT. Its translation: CASSLDWTGVTDTQYF.